The 10 T cell receptor beta chains listed next were all sequenced from one sample in a study of tumor and adjacent non-tumor tissue in lung cancer. This sample's RNA came from whole unsorted tissue. Distant lung tissue was collected more than 3 cm away from the tumor edge. The library came from three nested PCR rounds adapted from ARM-PCR protocols. TCRdb re-analysed the multiplex PCR reads in MiXCR, keeping a single row per CDR3 protein. The profile covers about 60,000 distinct CDR3 sequences, with around 64% appearing a single time and under 35% taken by the ten largest. Sequencing was done on a sample of distant non-tumor lung tissue. The receptors stem from a man aged 70 or older with non-small cell lung cancer.

This chain links TRBV11-2 with TRBJ2-2; TRBD2 matches 7 bases. This CDR3 contains 17 residues. Germline CDR1 SGHAT, CDR2 FQNNGV. Trimming took 4 bases from V and 0 from J; bases not matched to a gene: 8. In DNA, the CDR3 is TGTGCCAGCAGCTCAGGTCCCCTAGCGGCGAACACCGGGGAGCTGTTTTTT. Residues: CASSSGPLAANTGELFF.

This clonotype was found many times. The chain joins TRBV12-3 or TRBV12-4 to TRBJ2-1; 11 bases fit TRBD2. This CDR3 has 15 amino acids. The trim removed 6 bases at V and 7 bases at J, leaving 8 bases unmatched. This CDR3 reads CASRRTSGSGNEQFF. The CDR3 nucleotides read TGTGCCAGCAGGCGAACTAGCGGGAGTGGTAATGAGCAGTTCTTC.

The CDR3 DNA reads as TGTGCCAGCCAGCCTCAGGGGATCTATGGCTACACCTTC. This translates into CASQPQGIYGYTF. The chain links TRBV2 to TRBJ1-2; D is possibly TRBD1 (6 bases). CDR1 and CDR2 (germline): SNHLY, FYNNEI. This CDR3 has 13 residues. Trimming pared 8 bases from V and 4 bases from J, leaving 14 bases between. Together with reference TRBV2 and TRBJ1-2, the CDR3 gives the full variable domain: EPEVTQTPSHQVTQMGQEVILRCVPISNHLYFYWYRQILGQKVEFLVSFYNNEISEKSEIFDDQFSVERPDGSNFTLKIRSTKLEDSAMYFCASQPQGIYGYTFGSGTRLTVV.

The chain is built from TRBV7-9 and TRBJ2-1, with 13 bases that match TRBD2. There are 22 residues in the CDR3. Trimming at V came to 2 bases and at J to 2 bases, leaving 18 bases not matched to a gene. CDR1 and CDR2 (germline): SEHNR, FQNEAQ (reference sequence). The CDR3 loop reads CASSLIRGTDLLAGGAYNEQFF. The CDR3 coding sequence is TGTGCCAGCAGCTTAATTCGGGGGACCGACTTACTAGCGGGAGGGGCCTACAATGAGCAGTTCTTC.

This clonotype was seen many times. The chain carries TRBV6-1 and TRBJ2-5; D may correspond to TRBD1 or TRBD2 (5 bases each). The germline gives CDR1 MNHNS, CDR2 SASEGT. Trimming removed 1 base at V and 5 bases at J, with 11 bases between. The CDR3 has 14 amino acids. CDR3 loop: CASSEEGTRETQYF. Written as DNA, the CDR3 is TGTGCCAGCAGTGAAGAAGGGACCCGGGAGACCCAGTACTTC.

This clonotype was seen many times. The J gene is TRBJ1-5, the V gene TRBV20-1; D gene unclear. Germline V gives CDR1 DFQATT, CDR2 SNEGSKA (reference sequence). The CDR3 is 12 amino acids. V dropped 1 base and J dropped 7 bases, with 8 bases sitting between them. CDR3 amino acids: CSARAGIQPQHF. The CDR3 coding sequence is TGCAGTGCTAGAGCGGGTATCCAGCCCCAGCATTTT.

This chain connects TRBV29-1 to TRBJ2-7; TRBD1 matches 8 bases. The CDR3 runs to 13 residues. The germline V gene encodes CDR1 SQVTM and CDR2 ANQGSEA. Unmatched junction bases numbered 11, after V lost 7 bases and J lost 6 bases. The CDR3 sequence: CSAQQGDEGEQYF. CDR3 DNA sequence: TGCAGCGCTCAACAGGGGGATGAGGGCGAGCAGTACTTC.

Comments on this clonotype: An end of the junction does not agree with germline; a read error may underlie this. This rearrangement joins TRBV6-5 to TRBJ1-5; D call uncertain. The CDR3 totals 13 residues. CDR1 and CDR2 (germline): MNHEY, SVGAGI. DNA of the CDR3: TGTGCCAGCAGTCGGGATAGAAATCAGTCCCAGCATTTT. It codes for CASSRDRNQSQHF.

The V gene is TRBV11-3, the J gene TRBJ2-3; 13 bases map to TRBD2. Germline lookup yields CDR1 SGHNT and CDR2 YENEEA. Trimming removed 5 bases from V and 3 bases from J; junction bases left unmatched: 5. The CDR3 contains 16 residues. The CDR3 nucleotides read TGTGCCAGCAGCACTGGACTAGCGGGAGAAACAGATACGCAGTATTTT. Its translation is CASSTGLAGETDTQYF.

On this clonotype: One end of the junction fails to match germline, which may point to a read error. The chain joins TRBV11-2 to TRBJ2-2, with 7 bases that match TRBD1. This CDR3 has 16 residues. Germline V CDR1 and CDR2: SGHAT, FQNNGV. CDR3 nucleotide sequence: TGTGCCAGCAGGCTACAGGGGACGTTATTCGCCGGGGAGCCGTTTTTT. This sequence encodes CASRLQGTLFAGEPFF.